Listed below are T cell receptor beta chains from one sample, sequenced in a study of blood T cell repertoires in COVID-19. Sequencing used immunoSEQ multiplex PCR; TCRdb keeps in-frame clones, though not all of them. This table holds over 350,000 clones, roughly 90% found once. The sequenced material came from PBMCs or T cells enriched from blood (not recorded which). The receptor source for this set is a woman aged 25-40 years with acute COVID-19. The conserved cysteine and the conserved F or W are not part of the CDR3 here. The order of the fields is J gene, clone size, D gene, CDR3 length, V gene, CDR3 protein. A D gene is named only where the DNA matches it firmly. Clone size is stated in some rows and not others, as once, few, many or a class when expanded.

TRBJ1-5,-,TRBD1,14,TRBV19,ASNTRGQDPNQPQH
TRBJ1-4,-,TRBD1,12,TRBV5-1,ASSLGTGTEKLF
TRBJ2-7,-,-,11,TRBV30,AWSPYRAGEQY
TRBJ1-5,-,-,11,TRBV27,ASSLTGNQPQH
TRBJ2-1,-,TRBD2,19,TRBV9,ASSVPRSSSGFLGAYNEQF
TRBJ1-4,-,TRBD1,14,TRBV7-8,ASSLAPQGAWEKLF
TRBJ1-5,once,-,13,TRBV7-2,ASRRGGANNQPQH
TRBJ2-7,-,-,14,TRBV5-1,ASSLVSGGSSYEQY
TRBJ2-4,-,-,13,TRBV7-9,ASSRTDLAKNIQY
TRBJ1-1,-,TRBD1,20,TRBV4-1,ASSQDNRQGTWRRRMNTEAF
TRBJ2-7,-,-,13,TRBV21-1,ASSFRYRGLYEQY
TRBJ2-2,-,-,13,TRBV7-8,ASSLDRVGTGELF
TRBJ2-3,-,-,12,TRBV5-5,ASRQQFFTDTQY
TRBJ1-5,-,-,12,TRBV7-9,ASSLQGPYQPQH
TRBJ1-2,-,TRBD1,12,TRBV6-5,ASRPIQGNYGYT
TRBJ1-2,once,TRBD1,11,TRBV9,ASSGPDRPGYT
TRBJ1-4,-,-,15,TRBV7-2,ASSLGLVTGSNEKLF
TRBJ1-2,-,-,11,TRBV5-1,ASSLVTGDGYT
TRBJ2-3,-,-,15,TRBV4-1,ASSQGALRASTDTQY
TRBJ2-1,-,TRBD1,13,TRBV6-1,ASSEGGDRSDEQF
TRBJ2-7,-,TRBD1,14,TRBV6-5,ASSYSPGQGTYEQY
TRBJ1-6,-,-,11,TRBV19,ASSIGGNSPLH
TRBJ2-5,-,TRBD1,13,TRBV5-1,ASRLRPGGQETQY
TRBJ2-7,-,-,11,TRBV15,ATSRVSGYEQY
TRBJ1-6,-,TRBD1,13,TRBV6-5,ASLRTGDGNSPLH
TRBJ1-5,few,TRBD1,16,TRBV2,ASHSGGWGDGSNQPQH
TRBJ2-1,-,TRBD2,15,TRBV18,ASSIRGRGGLTNEQF
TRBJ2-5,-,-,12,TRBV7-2,ASSFRGNRETQY
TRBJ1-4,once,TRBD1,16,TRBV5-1,ASSLAVATGGWGEKLF
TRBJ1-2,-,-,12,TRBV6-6,ASSPTGPGYGYT
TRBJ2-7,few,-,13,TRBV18,ASSLGSRGSYEQY
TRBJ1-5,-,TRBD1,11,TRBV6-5,ASSYTGEQPQH
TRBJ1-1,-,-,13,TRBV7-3,ASSPGGIGVAEAF
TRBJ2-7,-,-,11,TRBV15,ATSTNPSYEQY
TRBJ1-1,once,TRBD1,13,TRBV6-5,ASSTGTGSNTEAF
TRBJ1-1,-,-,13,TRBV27,ASSLSGGKNTEAF
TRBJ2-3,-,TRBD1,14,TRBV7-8,ASSYRTGGATDTQY
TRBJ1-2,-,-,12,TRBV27,ASSEGQLGWGYT
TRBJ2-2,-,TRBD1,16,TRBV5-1,ASSGPGQPATGTGELF
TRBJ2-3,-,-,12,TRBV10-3,AIREGPARDTQY
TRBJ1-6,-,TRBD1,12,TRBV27,ASQGRGRSSPLH
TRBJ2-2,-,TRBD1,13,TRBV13,ASSLDRGRTGELF
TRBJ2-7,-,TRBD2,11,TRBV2,ASGGEATYEQY
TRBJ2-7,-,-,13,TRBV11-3,ASSRGGPTSYEQY
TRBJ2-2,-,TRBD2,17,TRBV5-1,ASSVPGLAGGKNTGELF
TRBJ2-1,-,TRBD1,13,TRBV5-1,ASSHRDSSYNEQF
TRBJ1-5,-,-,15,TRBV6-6,ASSRLGGEWGNQPQH
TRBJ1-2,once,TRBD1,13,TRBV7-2,ASSSRDRAIYGYT
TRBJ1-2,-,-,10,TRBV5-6,ASSVGNYGYT
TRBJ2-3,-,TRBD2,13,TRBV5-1,ASSSTDGGADTQY
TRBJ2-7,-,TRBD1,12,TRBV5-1,ASSLGGQGSEQY
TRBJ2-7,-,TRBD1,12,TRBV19,ASSSRDRIYEQY
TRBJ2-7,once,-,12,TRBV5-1,ASSLGDTAYEQY
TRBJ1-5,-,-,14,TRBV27,ASSSLRGSGNQPQH
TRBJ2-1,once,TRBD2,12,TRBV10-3,AISESSASGGTF